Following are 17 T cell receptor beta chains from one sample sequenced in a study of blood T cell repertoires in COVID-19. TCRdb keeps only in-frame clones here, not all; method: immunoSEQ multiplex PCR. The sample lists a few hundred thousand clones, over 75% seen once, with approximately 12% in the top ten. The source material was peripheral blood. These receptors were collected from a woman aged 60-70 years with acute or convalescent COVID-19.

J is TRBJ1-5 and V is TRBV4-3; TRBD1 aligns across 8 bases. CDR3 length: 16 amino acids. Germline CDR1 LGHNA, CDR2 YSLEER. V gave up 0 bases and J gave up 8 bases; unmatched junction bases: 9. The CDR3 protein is CASSQDWTGSNKPQHF. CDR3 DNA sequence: TGCGCCAGCAGCCAAGATTGGACAGGGAGTAATAAGCCCCAGCATTTT.

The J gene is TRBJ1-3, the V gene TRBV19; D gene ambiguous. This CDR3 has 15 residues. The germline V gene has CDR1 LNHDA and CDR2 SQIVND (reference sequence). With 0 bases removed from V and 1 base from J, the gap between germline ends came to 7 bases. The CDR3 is CASSIERASGNTIYF. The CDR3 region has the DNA TGTGCCAGTAGTATAGAGCGGGCGTCTGGAAACACCATATATTTT.

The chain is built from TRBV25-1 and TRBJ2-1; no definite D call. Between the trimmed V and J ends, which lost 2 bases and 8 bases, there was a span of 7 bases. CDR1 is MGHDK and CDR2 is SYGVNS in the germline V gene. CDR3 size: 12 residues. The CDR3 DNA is TGTGCCAGCAGTGAAGGCAGATATGAGCAGTTCTTC. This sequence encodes CASSEGRYEQFF.

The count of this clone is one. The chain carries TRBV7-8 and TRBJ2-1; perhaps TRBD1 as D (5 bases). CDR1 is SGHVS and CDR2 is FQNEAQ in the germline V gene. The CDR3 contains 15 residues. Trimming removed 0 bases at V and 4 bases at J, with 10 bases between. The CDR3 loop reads CASSLAGVGYNEQFF. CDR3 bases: TGTGCCAGCAGCTTAGCAGGGGTGGGTTACAATGAGCAGTTCTTC.

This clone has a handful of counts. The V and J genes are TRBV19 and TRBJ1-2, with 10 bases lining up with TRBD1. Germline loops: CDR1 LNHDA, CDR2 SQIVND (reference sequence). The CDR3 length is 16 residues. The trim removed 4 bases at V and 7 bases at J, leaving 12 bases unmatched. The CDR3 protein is CASSSWTGGAAGGYTF. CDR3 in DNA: TGTGCCAGTAGTAGTTGGACAGGGGGAGCGGCTGGTGGCTACACCTTC.

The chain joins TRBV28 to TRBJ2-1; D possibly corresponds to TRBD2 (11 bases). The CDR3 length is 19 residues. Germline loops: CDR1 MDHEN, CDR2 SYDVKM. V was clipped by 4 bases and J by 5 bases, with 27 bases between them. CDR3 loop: CASSWHWTGGLAVDNEQFF. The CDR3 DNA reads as TGTGCCAGCAGTTGGCATTGGACAGGGGGACTAGCGGTAGACAATGAGCAGTTCTTC.

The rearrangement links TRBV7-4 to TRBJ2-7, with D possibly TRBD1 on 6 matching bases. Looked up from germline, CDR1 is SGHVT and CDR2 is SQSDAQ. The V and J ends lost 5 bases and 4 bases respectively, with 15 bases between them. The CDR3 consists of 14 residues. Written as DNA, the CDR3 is TGTGCCAGCAGCACCAGGCGCAGGGGATACGAGCAGTACTTC. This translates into CASSTRRRGYEQYF.

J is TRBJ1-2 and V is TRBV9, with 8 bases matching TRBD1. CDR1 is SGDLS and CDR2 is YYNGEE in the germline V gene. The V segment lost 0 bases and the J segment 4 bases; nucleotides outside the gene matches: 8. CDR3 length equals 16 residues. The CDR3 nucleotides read TGTGCCAGCAGCGTAGGTCCACAGGGGGTCAGCTATGGCTACACCTTC. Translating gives CASSVGPQGVSYGYTF.

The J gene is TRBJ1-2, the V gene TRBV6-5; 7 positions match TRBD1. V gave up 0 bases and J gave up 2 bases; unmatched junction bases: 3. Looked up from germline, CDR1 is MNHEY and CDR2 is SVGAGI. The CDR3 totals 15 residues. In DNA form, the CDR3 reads TGTGCCAGCAGTTACTCTGGGACAGCGAACTATGGCTACACCTTC. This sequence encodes CASSYSGTANYGYTF.

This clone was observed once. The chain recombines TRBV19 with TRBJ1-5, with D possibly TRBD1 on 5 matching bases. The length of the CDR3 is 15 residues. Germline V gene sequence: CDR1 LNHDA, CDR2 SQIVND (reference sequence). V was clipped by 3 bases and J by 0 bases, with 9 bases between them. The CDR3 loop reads CASSISGYSNQPQHF. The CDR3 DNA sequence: TGTGCCAGTAGTATTTCAGGGTATAGCAATCAGCCCCAGCATTTT.

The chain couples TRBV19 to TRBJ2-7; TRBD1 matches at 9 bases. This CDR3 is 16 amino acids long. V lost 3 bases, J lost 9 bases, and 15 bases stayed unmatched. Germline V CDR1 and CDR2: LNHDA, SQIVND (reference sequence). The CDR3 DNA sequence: TGTGCCAGTAGTATGATTCAACAGGGGGCGCGCTTCGTGCAGTACTTC. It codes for CASSMIQQGARFVQYF.

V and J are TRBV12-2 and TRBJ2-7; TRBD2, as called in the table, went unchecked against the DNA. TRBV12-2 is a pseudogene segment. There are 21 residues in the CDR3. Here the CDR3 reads CASRSTFSRARAGPFTYEQYF. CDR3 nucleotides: TGTGCAAGTCGCTCAACTTTTTCTCGCGCGAGGGCAGGTCCCTTTACCTACGAGCAGTACTTC.

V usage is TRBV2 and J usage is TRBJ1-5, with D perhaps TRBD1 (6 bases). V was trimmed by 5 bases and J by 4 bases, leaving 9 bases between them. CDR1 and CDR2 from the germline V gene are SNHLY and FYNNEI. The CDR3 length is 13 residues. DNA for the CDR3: TGTGCCAGCAGTTCGGACAGTAATCAGCCCCAGCATTTT. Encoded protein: CASSSDSNQPQHF.

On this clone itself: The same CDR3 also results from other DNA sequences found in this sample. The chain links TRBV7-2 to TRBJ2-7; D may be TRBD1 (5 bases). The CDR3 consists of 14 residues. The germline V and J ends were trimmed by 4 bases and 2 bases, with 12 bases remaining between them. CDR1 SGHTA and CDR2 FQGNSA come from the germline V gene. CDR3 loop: CASSSRQLAYEQYF. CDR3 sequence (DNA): TGTGCCAGCAGCTCCCGACAGCTAGCCTACGAGCAGTACTTC.

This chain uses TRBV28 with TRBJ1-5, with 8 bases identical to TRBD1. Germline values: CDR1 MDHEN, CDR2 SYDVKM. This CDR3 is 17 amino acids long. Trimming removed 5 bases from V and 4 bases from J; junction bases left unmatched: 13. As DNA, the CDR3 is TGTGCCAGCAGTGCACAAACAGGGGGAATTGAAAATCAGCCCCAGCATTTT. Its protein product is CASSAQTGGIENQPQHF.

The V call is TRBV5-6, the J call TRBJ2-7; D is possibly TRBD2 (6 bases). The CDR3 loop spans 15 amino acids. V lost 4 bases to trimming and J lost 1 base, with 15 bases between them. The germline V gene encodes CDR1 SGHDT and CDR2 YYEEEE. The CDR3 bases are TGTGCCAGCAGCGTGTCAGCGGGTCGATCCTACGAGCAGTACTTC. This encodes CASSVSAGRSYEQYF.

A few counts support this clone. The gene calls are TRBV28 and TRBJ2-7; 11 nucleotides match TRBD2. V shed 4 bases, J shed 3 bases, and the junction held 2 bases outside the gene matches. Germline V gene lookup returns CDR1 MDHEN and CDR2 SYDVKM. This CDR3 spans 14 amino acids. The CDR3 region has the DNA TGTGCCAGCAGTTCTCTAGCGGGAGGCTACGAGCAGTACTTC. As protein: CASSSLAGGYEQYF.